This T cell receptor (beta chain) appears in the sequencing data of a study of T cell repertoires in cytomegalovirus infection. After removal of 1 base from V and 0 bases from J, the junction contained 3 bases not matched to a gene. The CDR3 covers 15 residues. From germline, CDR1 is LNHDA and CDR2 SQIVND (reference sequence). Via MiXCR, TCRdb re-called the reads, giving one row per CDR3 protein. The sample holds roughly 570,000 distinct CDR3 sequences, 40% seen once. Comment on this clonotype: The antigen is undetermined.

The chain joins TRBV19 to TRBJ2-7; 7 bases agree with TRBD2. The TCR originated in a human donor in good health (CMV status not recorded). Some clones in this sample may be carry-over from other donors' samples. The specimen was cultured PBMCs, collected from culture after CMV antigen stimulation. Written as DNA, the CDR3 is TGTGCCAGTAGTATAGGAGCGGGATTCTCCTACGAGCAGTACTTC. Its translation is CASSIGAGFSYEQYF.